A selection of T cell receptor beta chains follows, all from one sample in a study of blood T cell repertoires in COVID-19. Some clones are missing from TCRdb's copy, which holds only in-frame ones; the method was immunoSEQ multiplex PCR. The data contain around 200,000 clones, about 88% of them seen just once; the ten biggest clones take up roughly 2.5%. The source material was PBMCs or T cells enriched from blood (not recorded which). These receptors all come from a woman in her 30s who had recovered from COVID-19. Each CDR3 is given with its conserved first and last residue. The order of the fields is V gene, J gene, CDR3 length, D gene, CDR3 protein, CDR3 DNA. The D gene is left open where the match is weak.

TRBV7-2	TRBJ1-1	14	NA	CASSLAGRRTEAFF	TGTGCCAGCAGCCTAGCGGGCAGAAGGACTGAAGCTTTCTTT
TRBV27	TRBJ2-3	16	TRBD2	CASSLVSGGSTDTQYF	TGTGCCAGCAGTTTAGTATCGGGGGGTAGCACAGATACGCAGTATTTT
TRBV4-3	TRBJ2-1	15	NA	CASSQSFLAGNEQFF	TGCGCCAGCAGCCAAAGCTTCCTAGCTGGTAATGAGCAGTTCTTC
TRBV7-6	TRBJ2-2	15	NA	CASSLEAASTGELFF	TGTGCCAGCAGCTTAGAAGCGGCTAGCACCGGGGAGCTGTTTTTT
TRBV30	TRBJ1-4	13	TRBD1	CALRTGRNEKLFF	TGTGCCCTAAGGACAGGGAGAAATGAAAAACTGTTTTTT
TRBV12-3/TRBV12-4	TRBJ2-7	13	NA	CASSSRAIYEQYF	TGTGCCAGCAGTTCGCGGGCGATTTACGAGCAGTACTTC
TRBV15	TRBJ2-3	14	NA	CATSRGAATDTQYF	TGTGCCACCAGCAGAGGGGCAGCTACAGATACGCAGTATTTT
TRBV7-9	TRBJ1-1	15	NA	CASSRNTGLNTEAFF	TGTGCCAGCAGTCGCAATACAGGGTTGAACACTGAAGCTTTCTTT
TRBV6-5	TRBJ1-6	14	TRBD1	CASRSGTDNSPLHF	TGTGCCAGCAGGTCCGGGACAGATAATTCACCCCTCCACTTT
TRBV11-1	TRBJ1-2	13	NA	CASSLELSSGYTF	TGTGCCAGCAGCTTAGAATTGTCGAGTGGCTACACCTTC
TRBV7-2	TRBJ2-3	15	TRBD2	CASSLLAAFTDTQYF	TGTGCCAGCAGCTTACTAGCGGCCTTCACAGATACGCAGTATTTT
TRBV6-5	TRBJ2-5	14	TRBD1	CASGRGPLQETQYF	TGTGCCAGCGGCAGGGGGCCGCTGCAAGAGACCCAGTACTTC
TRBV5-8	TRBJ2-1	14	NA	CASSLNRNYNEQFF	TGTGCCAGCAGCTTGAACAGGAACTACAATGAGCAGTTCTTC